Following are 4 T cell receptor beta chains from one sample sequenced in a study of response to subunit inactivated influenza vaccine. TCRdb called the RT-PCR reads again in MiXCR, with one record for every CDR3 protein. This sample has hundreds of thousands of distinct CDR3 sequences, with 10% to 12% found just once. These data also featured in a second study, about T cells expressing NK-cell markers. That work states: TCR beta cDNA was made by 5'RACE template switching with UMIs.

The sample consisted of PBMCs from blood, taken on the day of vaccination. The source of these receptors is a man aged 50 to 60 who received an inactivated influenza vaccine.

To note about this clonotype: Compared with germline, one end of the junction differs, possibly owing to a read error. This sequence joins TRBV7-9 and TRBJ2-7, with 9 bases matching TRBD1. This CDR3 is built from 12 residues. The germline V gene has CDR1 SEHNR and CDR2 FQNEAQ (reference sequence). The CDR3 DNA is TGTGCCAGCAGCTCATCCGGGACAGGGTCACACTTC. As protein: CASSSSGTGSHF.

A few counts support this clonotype. The CDR3 DNA follows: TGCGCCAGCAGTGAAAGTGGTCGCGATCAGCCCCAGCATTTT. It encodes CASSESGRDQPQHF. This rearrangement joins TRBV10-2 to TRBJ1-5, with no clear D. The CDR3 is made up of 14 amino acids. The germline gives CDR1 WSHSY, CDR2 SAAADI. V shed 3 bases and J shed 5 bases, with 11 bases lying between them.

CDR3 protein: CASSFRRATEQFF. The CDR3 DNA follows: TGTGCCAGCAGTTTCCGGAGGGCCACGGAGCAGTTCTTC. The rearrangement uses TRBV27 and TRBJ2-1, with D maybe TRBD2 (6 bases). V was pared by 3 bases and J by 10 bases, with 13 bases between. Germline CDR1 MNHEY, CDR2 SMNVEV (reference sequence). This CDR3 is built from 13 residues.

This clonotype showed up many times. The chain recombines TRBV5-6 with TRBJ2-1; possibly TRBD2 for D (5 bases). The CDR3 length is 15 residues. V lost 3 bases and J lost 9, with 19 bases in between. Germline lookup yields CDR1 SGHDT and CDR2 YYEEEE. The DNA for the CDR3 is TGTGCCAGCAGCTCGTTAGAGCCACTAGTCACTGAGCAGTTCTTC. Protein sequence: CASSSLEPLVTEQFF. Looking up the rest from reference TRBV5-6 and TRBJ2-1 gives the full variable domain: DAGVTQSPTHLIKTRGQQVTLRCSPKSGHDTVSWYQQALGQGPQFIFQYYEEEERQRGNFPDRFSGHQFPNYSSELNVNALLLGDSALYLCASSSLEPLVTEQFFGPGTRLTVL.